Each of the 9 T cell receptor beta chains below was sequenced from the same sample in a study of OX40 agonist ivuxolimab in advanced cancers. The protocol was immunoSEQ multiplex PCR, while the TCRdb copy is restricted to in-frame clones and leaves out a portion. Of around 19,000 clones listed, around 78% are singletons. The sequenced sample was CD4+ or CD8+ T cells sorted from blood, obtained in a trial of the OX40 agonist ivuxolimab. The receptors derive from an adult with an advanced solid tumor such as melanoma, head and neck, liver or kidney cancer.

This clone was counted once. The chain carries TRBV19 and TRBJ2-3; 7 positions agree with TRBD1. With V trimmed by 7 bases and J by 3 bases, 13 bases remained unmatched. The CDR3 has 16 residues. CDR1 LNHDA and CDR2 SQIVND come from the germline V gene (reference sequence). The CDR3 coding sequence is TGTGCCAGTAAATCTTCGGGACAGCTCAAGACAGATACGCAGTATTTT. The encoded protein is CASKSSGQLKTDTQYF. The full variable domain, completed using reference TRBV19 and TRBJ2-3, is DGGITQSPKYLFRKEGQNVTLSCEQNLNHDAMYWYRQDPGQGLRLIYYSQIVNDFQKGDIAEGYSVSREKKESFPLTVTSAQKNPTAFYLCASKSSGQLKTDTQYFGPGTRLTVL.

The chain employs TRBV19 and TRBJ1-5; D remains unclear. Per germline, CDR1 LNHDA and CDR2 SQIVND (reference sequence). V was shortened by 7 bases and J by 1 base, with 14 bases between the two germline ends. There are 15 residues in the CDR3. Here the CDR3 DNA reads TGTGCCAGTACCACGGTCGTTCTCAGCAATCAGCCCCAGCATTTT. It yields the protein CASTTVVLSNQPQHF. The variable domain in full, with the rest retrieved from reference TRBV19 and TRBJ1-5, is DGGITQSPKYLFRKEGQNVTLSCEQNLNHDAMYWYRQDPGQGLRLIYYSQIVNDFQKGDIAEGYSVSREKKESFPLTVTSAQKNPTAFYLCASTTVVLSNQPQHFGDGTRLSIL.

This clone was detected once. This CDR3 is CASSIDGSIWTQYF. The CDR3 region has the DNA TGTGCCAGTAGTATCGACGGATCTATTTGGACCCAGTACTTC. This chain links TRBV19 with TRBJ2-5; D is unclear. This CDR3 is 14 amino acids long. V gave up 3 bases and J gave up 7 bases, with 15 bases separating them. Looked up from germline, CDR1 is LNHDA and CDR2 is SQIVND (reference sequence).

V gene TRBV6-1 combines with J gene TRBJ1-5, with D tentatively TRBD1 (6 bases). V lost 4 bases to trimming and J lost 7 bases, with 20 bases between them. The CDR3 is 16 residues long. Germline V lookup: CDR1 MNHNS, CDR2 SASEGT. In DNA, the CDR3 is TGTGCCAGCAGTGGGACCTACGGGGGGCCCATCCAGCCCCAGCATTTT. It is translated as CASSGTYGGPIQPQHF.

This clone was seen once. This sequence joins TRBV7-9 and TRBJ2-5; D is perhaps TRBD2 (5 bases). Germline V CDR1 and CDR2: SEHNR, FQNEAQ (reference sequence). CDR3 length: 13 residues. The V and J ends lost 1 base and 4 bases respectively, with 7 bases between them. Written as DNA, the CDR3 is TGTGCCAGCAGCTTAGAAGGAGGAGAGACCCAGTACTTC. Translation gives CASSLEGGETQYF.

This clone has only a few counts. CDR3 sequence reads: CASSYGGALGEQFF. DNA for the CDR3: TGTGCCAGCAGTTACGGGGGGGCGTTAGGTGAGCAGTTCTTC. The chain recombines TRBV6-5 with TRBJ2-1; perhaps TRBD2 as D (7 bases). This CDR3 spans 14 amino acids. V was trimmed by 2 bases and J by 9 bases, leaving 14 bases between them. Germline assignment: CDR1 MNHEY and CDR2 SVGAGI.

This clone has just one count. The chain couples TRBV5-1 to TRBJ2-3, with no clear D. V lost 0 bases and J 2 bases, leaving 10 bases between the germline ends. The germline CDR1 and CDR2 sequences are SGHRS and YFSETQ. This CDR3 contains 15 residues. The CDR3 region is CASSLDSPITDTQYF. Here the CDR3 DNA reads TGCGCCAGCAGCTTGGACAGCCCAATCACAGATACGCAGTATTTT.

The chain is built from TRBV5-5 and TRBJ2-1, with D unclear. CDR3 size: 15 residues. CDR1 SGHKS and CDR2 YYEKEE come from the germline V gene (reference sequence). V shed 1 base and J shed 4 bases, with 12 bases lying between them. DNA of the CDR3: TGTGCCAGCAGCTTGTCACCCTTGGGGTACAATGAGCAGTTCTTC. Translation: CASSLSPLGYNEQFF. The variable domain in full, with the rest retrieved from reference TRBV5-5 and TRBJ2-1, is DAGVTQSPTHLIKTRGQQVTLRCSPISGHKSVSWYQQVLGQGPQFIFQYYEKEERGRGNFPDRFSARQFPNYSSELNVNALLLGDSALYLCASSLSPLGYNEQFFGPGTRLTVL.

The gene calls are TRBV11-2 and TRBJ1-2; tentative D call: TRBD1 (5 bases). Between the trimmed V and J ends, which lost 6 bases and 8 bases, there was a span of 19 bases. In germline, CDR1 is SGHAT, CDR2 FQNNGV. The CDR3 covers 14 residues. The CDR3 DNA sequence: TGTGCCAGCAGACCCCCGGGCAGGGCTGGCGGCTACACCTTC. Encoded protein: CASRPPGRAGGYTF.